The present T cell receptor (beta chain) was sequenced within a study of T cells after yellow fever vaccination (dated by TCRdb to about 2019). At the level of the whole study: The SMART-Seq v4 Ultra Low Input RNA kit was used to prepare libraries from fractions with low cell numbers. The cohort comprised two healthy male donors, one aged 18 to 30 and one aged 30 to 39 years. To track T-cell clones before and after primary and booster YFV17D yellow fever vaccination, bulk TCR alpha and beta repertoires were sequenced longitudinally. Blood samples were taken at several timepoints before and after primary and secondary immunization, and bulk PBMC replicates and cell subsets were isolated.

Synthesis of TCR cDNA relied on 5'RACE template switching, a step that introduced a universal primer site along with unique molecular identifiers. Priming of cDNA synthesis was performed from both the TCR alpha and TCR beta constant segments. Library amplification used two PCR steps, and the second PCR step added sample barcodes and sequencing adapters. Libraries were sequenced on Illumina HiSeq 2500 (2x100 bp) or NovaSeq (2x150 bp). Processing in the source paper ran as follows. MIGEC handled demultiplexing of reads and collapsing into UMI consensus sequences, while MiXCR performed V(D)J alignment. Vaccine-responding clonotypes were identified with edgeR using replicate PBMC samples, with FDR below 0.01 and a log2 fold change above 5 up to day 15 being required. Each bulk clonotype was labeled CD4 or CD8 based on which sequenced repertoire, CD4 or CD8, contained the clonotype at higher abundance. The raw public data were reprocessed by TCRdb itself: fastp quality trimming at Q25, MiXCR clonotype calling, in-frame beta chains only. One record per CDR3 amino acid sequence lists the most common genes and DNA. TCRdb, not the authors, supplied the V and J calls. For this sample the table gives just under 600,000 distinct CDR3 sequences, of which approximately 13% were detected only once. Jointly, the top ten make up over 11% of the sample.

The CDR3 covers 14 residues, taking in both the cysteine and the phenylalanine. Kept here is only the CDR3 DNA, which spans 42 bases and is read in frame from base 1. Relative to germline, V is missing 4 bases and J is missing 8 bases, with 9 bases of the junction outside any gene match. CDR1 and CDR2 are read off the germline V gene (reference sequence) as MNHEY and SMNVEV. The sample's treatment or condition label is to be understood as: live attenuated yellow fever vaccine strain. At each blood-draw timepoint, two biological replicates of bulk PBMCs were obtained. PBMCs were isolated from peripheral blood using a standard Ficoll-Paque protocol. RNA was extracted with TriZol from bulk PBMCs, CD4 and CD8 fractions, and dextramer-positive and dextramer-negative fractions. In this sample, this clonotype turned up many times. This receptor's antigen is unknown. Nothing much larger sits one base from this clone, and base qualities are not available.

Study-wide conclusions, independent of this receptor: Compared with the primary T-cell response, the secondary T-cell response was faster but weaker, reaching its peak on day 5 rather than on day 15. The study included only two donors, which limits how far the findings can be generalized. After the booster, most clones that had expanded after primary vaccination were detected again (nearly 98% of CD4 and roughly 86% of CD8), suggesting broad maintenance of memory. Computational filtering was required because FACS-sorted repertoires could contain abundant contaminating clonotypes from the bulk population. A small share of clonotypes occurred in both CD4 and CD8 compartments, likely arising from convergent recombination.

The TCR was taken from a man younger than 45 who received the YFV17D yellow fever vaccine. This specimen consisted of PBMCs, obtained on the day of the yellow fever booster vaccination. This sequence uses TRBV27 and TRBJ1-2; TRBD1 matches 8 bases in the middle. The CDR3 region reads CASSSIGQGRGYTF. The DNA is TGTGCCAGCAGTTCCATCGGACAGGGCAGGGGCTACACCTTC.